The clone carrying this TCR beta chain has only a few counts. As yet, its antigen is unknown. V was clipped by 5 bases and J by 0 bases; unmatched bases: 5. The CDR3 spans 15 residues. Germline V lookup: CDR1 ENHRY, CDR2 SYGVKD. The data belong to a study of beta chain features in type 1 diabetes. Study-wide points: TCRB CDR3s were moderately but significantly shorter in Type 1 diabetes patients in all four CD4+ subsets.

Sequencing targeted expressed TCRB transcripts, as all isolated RNA had been reverse transcribed. The method was immunoSEQ multiplex PCR; TCRdb's version includes in-frame clones alone and lacks a portion of them. Of about 340,000 clones in the sample, 9.3% are singletons; the top ten hold approximately 1%. Blood was drawn once from each donor into heparinised tubes. The draws averaged around 0.12 L. Sorting with CD45RO/CCR7/CD25/CD127/CD95/CD27 yielded naive, central memory, regulatory and stem-like memory CD4+ cells. The gene calls are TRBV10-3 and TRBJ2-5; 8 bases line up with TRBD1. This TCR was recovered from a man aged 30 to 39 with type 1 diabetes. Sequencing input: central memory CD4+ T cells from blood. CDR3 nucleotides: TGTGCCATCAGTTCACCGACAGGGGACCAAGAGACCCAGTACTTC. Its translation is CAISSPTGDQETQYF.